This entry describes one TCR beta chain. Antigen unknown. These data come from a study of shared clonotypes between healthy human individuals. For the study at large: Contributing individuals were a couple of females and a few males aged 18 to 49.

Overall study results and limits: Estimated richness was generally greater in naive than memory subsets. Among donors, clonotype sharing was expected to be affected by sequencing depth.

Sequencing was performed with immunoSEQ multiplex PCR; in TCRdb, only in-frame clones are kept and a portion is missing. The table includes about 1.5 million clones, 98% detected once. Per the germline V gene, CDR1 is KGHSH and CDR2 is LQKENI. The CDR3 extends over 15 amino acids. Trimming removed 0 bases from V and 7 bases from J, with 13 bases in between. The sample taken for sequencing was naive CD4+ T cells sorted from blood. Subset meaning: CD45RA+ positively selected. J is TRBJ2-1 and V is TRBV18; tentative D call: TRBD2 (5 bases). The origin of this receptor is a man between 25 and 39 years old in good health. The CDR3: CASSPPFGPGNEQFF. The DNA of the CDR3 is TGTGCCAGCTCACCACCGTTTGGTCCGGGGAATGAGCAGTTCTTC.